The 18 T cell receptor beta chains presented below share a single source sample, sequenced in a study of T cells in localized non-small cell lung cancer. Using immunoSEQ multiplex PCR, the repertoire was profiled, and TCRdb retains in-frame clones only, with some absent. The sample carries about 72,000 clones, approximately 84% recorded once. This specimen consisted of peripheral blood, obtained before any cancer treatment. These receptors originate from a female donor of 60 years or more with stage I lung adenocarcinoma.

The chain joins TRBV7-2 to TRBJ2-7, with 9 bases fitting TRBD1. The V and J ends lost 9 bases and 2 bases, in that order; junction bases with no gene match: 8. The CDR3 loop spans 14 amino acids. From germline, CDR1 is SGHTA and CDR2 FQGNSA. The CDR3 protein is CASKRGQGAYEQYF. CDR3 sequence (DNA): TGTGCCAGTAAAAGGGGACAGGGAGCCTACGAGCAGTACTTC.

The chain has TRBV11-3 and TRBJ1-2, with 7 bases that match TRBD1. The germline CDR1 and CDR2 sequences are SGHNT and YENEEA. The CDR3 consists of 12 residues. V was pared by 5 bases and J by 6 bases, with 3 bases of the junction left unmatched. The CDR3 DNA reads as TGTGCCAGCAGCCCGGGACAGCATGGCTACACCTTC. It specifies CASSPGQHGYTF.

As regards this clone: One end of the junction varies from germline; a read error may be responsible. This chain joins TRBV27 and TRBJ2-1; 9 nucleotides agree with TRBD1. The germline V gene has CDR1 MNHEY and CDR2 SMNVEV (reference sequence). The CDR3 runs to 13 residues. The CDR3 DNA follows: TGCGGGGTGAGGGACAGGGTGGTCAATGAGCAGTTCTTC. Its translation is CGVRDRVVNEQFF.

The gene calls are TRBV10-3 and TRBJ2-1, with 8 bases lining up with TRBD2. Looked up from germline, CDR1 is ENHRY and CDR2 is SYGVKD. The CDR3 has 14 residues. The J segment lost 5 bases and the V segment lost 3 bases, leaving 3 bases of the junction unmatched. CDR3 sequence: CAISDSAGDNEQFF. CDR3 bases: TGTGCCATCAGTGATTCAGCGGGGGACAATGAGCAGTTCTTC.

The chain couples TRBV5-8 to TRBJ2-6; D gene ambiguous. The germline V gene has CDR1 SGHTS and CDR2 YDEGEE. Trimming removed 2 bases from V and 2 bases from J, with 5 bases in between. The CDR3 is 14 residues long. CDR3 sequence (DNA): TGTGCCAGCAGCTTACGGGCTGGGGCCAACGTCCTGACTTTC. It specifies CASSLRAGANVLTF.

As to this clone: The junction differs from germline at one of its ends, possibly a read error. V usage is TRBV5-8 and J usage is TRBJ2-1, with 12 bases that match TRBD2. CDR1 is SGHTS and CDR2 is YDEGEE in the germline V gene. The CDR3 length is 15 residues. CDR3 residues: CASSLRTSGILRAVF. The DNA for the CDR3 is TGTGCCAGCAGCCTGAGGACTAGCGGGATTTTGCGAGCGGTCTTC.

The chain has TRBV19 and TRBJ2-2, with a weak D call TRBD2 (6 bases). The CDR3 contains 14 residues. V gave up 1 base and J gave up 5 bases, with 8 bases separating them. Germline V gene lookup returns CDR1 LNHDA and CDR2 SQIVND (reference sequence). The CDR3: CASSIVGGTGELFF. DNA of the CDR3: TGTGCCAGTAGTATAGTAGGAGGGACCGGGGAGCTGTTTTTT. Based on the CDR3 plus reference TRBV19 and TRBJ2-2, the full variable domain is DGGITQSPKYLFRKEGQNVTLSCEQNLNHDAMYWYRQDPGQGLRLIYYSQIVNDFQKGDIAEGYSVSREKKESFPLTVTSAQKNPTAFYLCASSIVGGTGELFFGEGSRLTVL.

The chain joins TRBV7-9 to TRBJ1-1; D is ambiguous. The CDR3 is 13 amino acids. Trimming pared 1 base from V and 1 base from J, leaving 4 bases between. In germline, CDR1 is SEHNR, CDR2 FQNEAQ (reference sequence). The CDR3 DNA is TGTGCCAGCAGCTTAGTACAGAACACTGAAGCTTTCTTT. Its translation is CASSLVQNTEAFF.

The chain couples TRBV5-1 to TRBJ2-1; D is unclear. V lost 2 bases, J lost 4 bases, and 10 bases lay in between. The V gene's germline CDR1 is SGHRS and CDR2 YFSETQ. CDR3 length equals 14 residues. The CDR3 nucleotides are TGCGCCAGCAGCTTCACAGAGTTGTACAATGAGCAGTTCTTC. This gives the protein CASSFTELYNEQFF.

This clone showed up just once. The chain combines TRBV6-6 with TRBJ1-2; D not certain. Germline V lookup: CDR1 MNHNY, CDR2 SVGAGI (reference sequence). V was cut by 6 bases and J by 3 bases, with 2 bases left in between. CDR3 length: 10 residues. The CDR3 nucleotides read TGTGCCAGCAGGGACTATGGCTACACCTTC. This codes for CASRDYGYTF.

The chain combines TRBV5-1 with TRBJ1-1, with D possibly matching TRBD1 (6 bases). The V gene lost 0 bases and the J gene lost 8 bases, with 11 bases spanning the gap. This CDR3 is built from 13 residues. The germline gives CDR1 SGHRS, CDR2 YFSETQ. The CDR3 DNA is TGCGCCAGCAGCTTGGGGCAGGGACAAGAAGCTTTCTTT. It specifies CASSLGQGQEAFF.

This clone was picked up one time. The chain is built from TRBV19 and TRBJ1-2, with D tentatively TRBD1 (5 bases). This CDR3 is 12 amino acids long. Trimming cost V 5 bases and J 5 bases, with 9 bases left between them. In germline, CDR1 is LNHDA, CDR2 SQIVND (reference sequence). The CDR3 loop reads CASSQGRYGYTF. The CDR3 DNA is TGTGCCAGTAGTCAGGGACGGTATGGCTACACCTTC.

This chain uses TRBV7-9 with TRBJ2-2, with TRBD1 identical over 10 bases. V was pared by 5 bases and J by 4 bases, with 4 bases of the junction left unmatched. CDR1 is SEHNR and CDR2 is FQNEAQ in the germline V gene (reference sequence). This CDR3 contains 15 residues. The CDR3 region has the DNA TGTGCCAGCAGCAGCGGGGACAGGGGCACCGGGGAGCTGTTTTTT. This sequence encodes CASSSGDRGTGELFF.

This clone was detected a few times. The rearrangement joins TRBV7-2 to TRBJ2-3; a weak D match, TRBD2 (6 bases). Germline-derived CDR1 and CDR2 are SGHTA and FQGNSA. CDR3 length: 16 amino acids. Trimming stripped 5 bases from V and 0 bases from J, with 15 bases between. CDR3 DNA: TGTGCCAGCAGCAGATTAGCGGAAAGAAGCACAGATACGCAGTATTTT. It codes for CASSRLAERSTDTQYF.

The CDR3 loop reads CSVYSDRMNTEAFF. CDR3 coding DNA: TGCAGCGTTTATTCGGACAGGATGAACACTGAAGCTTTCTTT. V is TRBV29-1 and J is TRBJ1-1; 7 nucleotides match TRBD1. The ends lost 5 bases at V and 0 bases at J; junction bases unmatched: 6. CDR3 length equals 14 residues. Germline V gives CDR1 SQVTM, CDR2 ANQGSEA.

The V gene is TRBV27, the J gene TRBJ1-2, with D maybe TRBD1 (5 bases). The V gene's germline CDR1 is MNHEY and CDR2 SMNVEV (reference sequence). V was pared by 2 bases and J by 8 bases, with 12 bases between. The length of the CDR3 is 13 residues. CDR3: CASSLDSGFGYTF. CDR3 DNA sequence: TGTGCCAGCAGTTTAGATTCAGGGTTCGGCTACACCTTC.

The chain recombines TRBV7-6 with TRBJ1-3; tentatively, D is TRBD1 (5 bases). From germline, CDR1 is SGHVS and CDR2 FNYEAQ. This CDR3 is 15 amino acids long. V lost 3 bases to trimming and J lost 3 bases, with 12 bases between them. CDR3 loop: CASSFDRAYGNTIYF. CDR3 coding DNA: TGTGCCAGCAGCTTTGACAGAGCCTATGGAAACACCATATATTTT.

The chain couples TRBV29-1 to TRBJ1-2, with TRBD1 identical over 11 bases. After removal of 7 bases from V and 6 bases from J, the junction contained 4 bases not matched to a gene. This CDR3 region has 12 residues. Germline CDR1 SQVTM, CDR2 ANQGSEA. CDR3 nucleotides: TGCAGCGGCCGGGACAGGGGGAATGGCTACACCTTC. This codes for CSGRDRGNGYTF.